Listed here are 26 T cell receptor beta chains from one sample, sequenced in a study of shared clonotypes between healthy human individuals. Method: immunoSEQ multiplex PCR; TCRdb's copy keeps in-frame clones and lacks some. The data show around 1 million clones, around three quarters seen once. The specimen was memory CD4+ T cells sorted from blood. Subset of the sample: CD45RA-negative fraction. The receptors were gathered from a man younger than 35 in good health.

This chain connects TRBV5-1 to TRBJ2-7; D might be TRBD1 (6 bases). CDR1 SGHRS and CDR2 YFSETQ come from the germline V gene. V was clipped by 2 bases and J by 3 bases, with 15 bases between them. This CDR3 has 15 amino acids. CDR3 DNA sequence: TGCGCCAGCAGCTTAAATAACAGGGTAAGCTACGAGCAGTACTTC. As protein: CASSLNNRVSYEQYF.

The gene calls are TRBV28 and TRBJ2-7, with TRBD1 identical over 7 bases. The CDR3 is 15 residues long. Unmatched junction bases numbered 7, after V lost 1 base and J lost 4 bases. Germline CDR1 reads MDHEN; CDR2 reads SYDVKM. Here the CDR3 reads CASSLFNRGHYEQYF. The CDR3 DNA follows: TGTGCCAGCAGTTTATTCAACAGGGGTCATTACGAGCAGTACTTC.

A remark on this clone: Germline is not matched at one junction end, which may reflect a read error. V is TRBV28 and J is TRBJ2-2; 8 nucleotides match TRBD1. The CDR3 runs to 12 residues. Per the germline V gene, CDR1 is MDHEN and CDR2 is SYDVKM. CDR3 region: CASSLLVGQAIF. CDR3 sequence (DNA): TGTGCCAGCAGCCTCCTAGTGGGACAGGCCATTTTT.

For this clone: The same CDR3 arises from other DNA sequences in this sample as well. The chain combines TRBV7-2 with TRBJ1-2; D possibly corresponds to TRBD1 (5 bases). Between the trimmed V and J ends, which lost 5 bases and 7 bases, there was a span of 11 bases. CDR3 length equals 12 residues. Germline CDR1 SGHTA, CDR2 FQGNSA. The chain's CDR3 is CASSLGRGGYTF. The CDR3 DNA is TGTGCCAGCAGCCTAGGGAGGGGTGGCTACACCTTC.

This clone was found a few times. The chain carries TRBV6-1 and TRBJ1-1; no reliable D call. V was cut by 4 bases and J by 2 bases, with 8 bases left in between. Per germline, CDR1 MNHNS and CDR2 SASEGT. This CDR3 contains 13 residues. The CDR3, as DNA: TGTGCCAGCAGTGTTCAGACCAACACTGAAGCTTTCTTT. It translates to CASSVQTNTEAFF.

The CDR3 nucleotides read TGTGCCAGCAGTGACTTGGGGGTAGCGACCTACGAGCAGTACTTC. Its protein is CASSDLGVATYEQYF. The chain combines TRBV6-4 with TRBJ2-7, with D perhaps matching TRBD1 or TRBD2 (5 bases each). The CDR3 runs to 15 residues. V was cut by 1 base and J by 2 bases, with 12 bases left in between. Germline loops: CDR1 MRHNA, CDR2 SNTAGT.

The rearrangement uses TRBV6-5 and TRBJ1-4; no clear D. The CDR3 is 16 amino acids. V shed 0 bases and J shed 4 bases, with 12 bases lying between them. Germline CDR1 MNHEY, CDR2 SVGAGI. Here the CDR3 reads CASSYSILSLNEKLFF. As DNA, the CDR3 is TGTGCCAGCAGTTACTCGATCCTGAGTCTTAATGAAAAACTGTTTTTT.

A word on this clone: At one end, the junction sequence differs from germline, possibly due to a read error. This chain connects TRBV30 to TRBJ2-2; the D gene is possibly TRBD2 (6 bases). CDR1 is GTSNPN, CDR2 SVGIG, per germline (reference sequence). This CDR3 region has 12 residues. CDR3 region: CAGRQGKGELFF. The DNA for the CDR3 is TGTGCCGGGAGGCAGGGAAAAGGGGAGCTGTTTTTT.

Worth noting for this clone: Within the sample, other DNA sequences also encode this same CDR3. J is TRBJ2-3 and V is TRBV5-1; TRBD2 agrees at 14 bases. Germline CDR1 is SGHRS and CDR2 is YFSETQ. Germline trimming cut 0 bases from V and 3 bases from J; bases unmatched to any gene: 0. The CDR3 loop spans 16 amino acids. CDR3 sequence reads: CASSLGLAGGTDTQYF. DNA of the CDR3: TGCGCCAGCAGCTTGGGACTAGCGGGAGGGACAGATACGCAGTATTTT. Full variable domain (remainder filled in from reference TRBV5-1 and TRBJ2-3): KAGVTQTPRYLIKTRGQQVTLSCSPISGHRSVSWYQQTPGQGLQFLFEYFSETQRNKGNFPGRFSGRQFSNSRSEMNVSTLELGDSALYLCASSLGLAGGTDTQYFGPGTRLTVL.

Worth noting for this clone: The junction departs from the called germline gene at one end, perhaps through a read error. The chain links TRBV7-7 to TRBJ2-1; no clear D. The germline CDR1 and CDR2 sequences are SSHAT and FNYEAQ (reference sequence). The CDR3 has 15 residues. As DNA, the CDR3 is TGTGCTAGCAGCTTAAACACGAATCCAAACAATGAGCAGTTCTTC. This encodes CASSLNTNPNNEQFF.

The chain combines TRBV18 with TRBJ2-7, with no clear D. Trimming removed 6 bases at V and 5 bases at J, with 11 bases between. Germline V gene data show CDR1 as KGHSH and CDR2 as LQKENI. This CDR3 contains 12 residues. CDR3 residues: CASSPSPDEQYF. The CDR3 DNA reads as TGTGCCAGCTCGCCATCCCCGGACGAGCAGTACTTC.

A note on this clone: Likely a read error: the CDR3 ends without its conserved phenylalanine or tryptophan. The DNA is omitted, as the CDR3 cannot be located on it reliably, and the CDR3 follows TCRdb's listing. V is TRBV11-2 and J is TRBJ2-7; TRBD2 is taken as the D call from the table, unchecked against the DNA. In germline, CDR1 is SGHAT, CDR2 FQNNGV. Ends included, the CDR3 has 13 residues. The CDR3: CASSLGGLAGLSI.

This clone was picked up a small number of times. The chain employs TRBV5-1 and TRBJ2-1, with 9 positions matching TRBD1. With V trimmed by 7 bases and J by 5 bases, 7 bases remained unmatched. This CDR3 is built from 14 residues. CDR1 and CDR2 (germline): SGHRS, YFSETQ. The CDR3 coding sequence is TGCGCCAGCCGAAAACAGGGGGCGGACAATGAGCAGTTCTTC. It is translated as CASRKQGADNEQFF.

V and J are TRBV7-9 and TRBJ2-2, with a tentative D call TRBD2 (7 bases). V lost 8 bases and J 2 bases, leaving 18 bases between the germline ends. CDR1 SEHNR and CDR2 FQNEAQ come from the germline V gene (reference sequence). This CDR3 has 16 amino acids. CDR3 DNA: TGTGCCAGCGGTCGAACGGGGGGCCATAACACCGGGGAGCTGTTTTTT. Translation: CASGRTGGHNTGELFF.

This clone was recorded once. The chain recombines TRBV5-4 with TRBJ2-6; no clear D gene. Between the trimmed V and J ends, which lost 0 bases and 4 bases, there was a span of 14 bases. CDR3 length: 17 residues. Germline CDR1 and CDR2: SGHNT and YYREEE (reference sequence). The CDR3 spells CASSLAVSGLGANVLTF. The DNA for the CDR3 is TGTGCCAGCAGCTTGGCAGTCAGTGGATTGGGGGCCAACGTCCTGACTTTC.

A word on this clone: At the DNA level, this CDR3 is encoded by other sequences in the same sample as well. V usage is TRBV18 and J usage is TRBJ2-5; D unclear. In germline, CDR1 is KGHSH, CDR2 LQKENI. The CDR3 has 13 amino acids. Trimming took 3 bases from V and 4 from J, leaving 9 bases between them. The CDR3 protein is CASSPELLETQYF. DNA of the CDR3: TGTGCCAGCTCACCGGAGCTATTAGAGACCCAGTACTTC.

The rearrangement uses TRBV4-1 and TRBJ1-2; 7 bases are a match to TRBD1. After removal of 4 bases from V and 5 bases from J, the junction contained 4 bases not matched to a gene. Germline-derived CDR1 and CDR2 are MGHRA and YSYEKL. The CDR3 is made up of 13 amino acids. In DNA form, the CDR3 reads TGCGCCAGCAGCCGGGACAGTCTTTATGGCTACACCTTC. It codes for CASSRDSLYGYTF.

The rearrangement uses TRBV2 and TRBJ2-7; D ambiguous. The CDR3 spans 14 residues. The germline V gene has CDR1 SNHLY and CDR2 FYNNEI. Deletions cut 6 bases from V and 0 bases from J, with 12 bases between. The CDR3 here is CASRILRSSYEQYF. CDR3 nucleotide sequence: TGTGCCAGCAGAATCCTGAGGAGCTCCTACGAGCAGTACTTC.

This clone was seen a handful of times. This chain joins TRBV29-1 and TRBJ2-7; 8 nucleotides agree with TRBD1. From germline, CDR1 is SQVTM and CDR2 ANQGSEA. Losses at the gene ends were 0 bases for V and 5 bases for J; bases not matched to a gene: 6. This CDR3 comprises 14 residues. CDR3 protein: CSVEDTGGKDEQYF. In DNA form, the CDR3 reads TGCAGCGTTGAAGATACAGGGGGTAAGGACGAGCAGTACTTC.

V is TRBV2 and J is TRBJ1-3; unclear D gene. Germline CDR1 is SNHLY and CDR2 is FYNNEI. The CDR3 is made up of 14 amino acids. V lost 8 bases and J 0 bases, leaving 11 bases between the germline ends. The CDR3 here is CASSLAVSGNTIYF. CDR3 coding DNA: TGTGCCAGCTCCTTAGCGGTCTCTGGAAACACCATATATTTT.

The genes are TRBV28 and TRBJ2-7; 8 bases line up with TRBD1. This CDR3 spans 14 amino acids. Germline CDR1 MDHEN, CDR2 SYDVKM. Trimming at V came to 4 bases and at J to 1 base, leaving 3 bases not matched to a gene. The CDR3 region has the DNA TGTGCCAGCAGTTCCTACAGGGGGTCCTACGAGCAGTACTTC. It yields the protein CASSSYRGSYEQYF.

The rearrangement joins TRBV11-2 to TRBJ2-3; no firm D call. The CDR3 totals 14 residues. V dropped 3 bases and J dropped 2 bases, with 9 bases sitting between them. Per germline, CDR1 SGHAT and CDR2 FQNNGV. The CDR3: CASSFAKFTDTQYF. DNA of the CDR3: TGTGCCAGCAGCTTTGCGAAATTCACAGATACGCAGTATTTT.

The chain combines TRBV5-1 with TRBJ1-4; no reliable D call. Trimming left V 3 bases short and J 7 bases short, with 10 bases between. This CDR3 has 13 residues. Germline V lookup: CDR1 SGHRS, CDR2 YFSETQ. The CDR3 nucleotides read TGCGCCAGCAGCTACGGTGTGGCTGAAAAACTGTTTTTT. It translates to CASSYGVAEKLFF. The full variable domain, with the rest looked up from reference TRBV5-1 and TRBJ1-4, is KAGVTQTPRYLIKTRGQQVTLSCSPISGHRSVSWYQQTPGQGLQFLFEYFSETQRNKGNFPGRFSGRQFSNSRSEMNVSTLELGDSALYLCASSYGVAEKLFFGSGTQLSVL.

The chain couples TRBV5-5 to TRBJ1-2; 7 positions match TRBD1. J was trimmed by 5 bases and V by 0 bases; bases with no gene match: 4. The CDR3 contains 14 residues. Germline loops: CDR1 SGHKS, CDR2 YYEKEE (reference sequence). CDR3 sequence reads: CASSLATGEYGYTF. CDR3 nucleotide sequence: TGTGCCAGCAGCTTGGCCACAGGGGAGTATGGCTACACCTTC.

V usage is TRBV18 and J usage is TRBJ1-1; D is possibly TRBD1 (6 bases). CDR3 length: 14 amino acids. Trimming cost V 2 bases and J 6 bases, with 13 bases left between them. The germline V gene encodes CDR1 KGHSH and CDR2 LQKENI. The CDR3 DNA reads TGTGCCAGCTCACCAACCCAGGACAGATCTGAAGCTTTCTTT. This codes for CASSPTQDRSEAFF.

This chain uses TRBV5-1 with TRBJ1-4; D perhaps matches TRBD1 (5 bases). V dropped 4 bases and J dropped 7 bases, with 14 bases sitting between them. The CDR3 sequence is 14 residues long. Germline CDR1 and CDR2: SGHRS and YFSETQ. The CDR3 reads CASSPVGEGEKLFF. Written as DNA, the CDR3 is TGCGCCAGCAGCCCCGTGGGGGAGGGTGAAAAACTGTTTTTT.